This TCR beta chain was obtained from a study of blood T cell repertoires in COVID-19. As for the study in general: Both acute and convalescent COVID-19 samples were obtained from the United States, Italy and Spain.

V shed 3 bases and J 1 base; nucleotides not matched to a gene: 8. The germline CDR1 and CDR2 sequences are GTSNPN and SVGIG (reference sequence). The CDR3 sequence is 17 residues long. The table came from immunoSEQ multiplex PCR; TCRdb's copy has only in-frame clones and leaves some out. Of around 30,000 clones listed, 85% were seen once; the top ten hold roughly 7%. This sequence was found in a human donor in a cohort sampled during active COVID-19. V usage is TRBV30 and J usage is TRBJ1-5, with 11 positions matching TRBD1. The sequencing input was peripheral blood. The CDR3 sequence is CAWSAGTGGISNQPQHF. The CDR3 DNA is TGTGCCTGGAGCGCCGGGACAGGGGGTATCAGCAATCAGCCCCAGCATTTT.